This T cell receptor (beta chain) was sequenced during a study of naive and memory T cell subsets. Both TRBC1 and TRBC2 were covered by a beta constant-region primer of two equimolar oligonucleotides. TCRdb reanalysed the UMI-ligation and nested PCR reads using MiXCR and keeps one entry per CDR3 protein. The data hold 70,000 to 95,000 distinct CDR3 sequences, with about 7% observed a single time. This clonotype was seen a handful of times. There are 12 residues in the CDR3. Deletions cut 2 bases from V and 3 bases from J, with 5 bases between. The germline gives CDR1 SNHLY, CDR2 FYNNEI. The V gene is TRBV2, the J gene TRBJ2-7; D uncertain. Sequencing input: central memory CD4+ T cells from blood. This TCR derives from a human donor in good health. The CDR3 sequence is CASSERVYEQYF. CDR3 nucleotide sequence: TGTGCCAGCAGTGAACGGGTCTACGAGCAGTACTTC.